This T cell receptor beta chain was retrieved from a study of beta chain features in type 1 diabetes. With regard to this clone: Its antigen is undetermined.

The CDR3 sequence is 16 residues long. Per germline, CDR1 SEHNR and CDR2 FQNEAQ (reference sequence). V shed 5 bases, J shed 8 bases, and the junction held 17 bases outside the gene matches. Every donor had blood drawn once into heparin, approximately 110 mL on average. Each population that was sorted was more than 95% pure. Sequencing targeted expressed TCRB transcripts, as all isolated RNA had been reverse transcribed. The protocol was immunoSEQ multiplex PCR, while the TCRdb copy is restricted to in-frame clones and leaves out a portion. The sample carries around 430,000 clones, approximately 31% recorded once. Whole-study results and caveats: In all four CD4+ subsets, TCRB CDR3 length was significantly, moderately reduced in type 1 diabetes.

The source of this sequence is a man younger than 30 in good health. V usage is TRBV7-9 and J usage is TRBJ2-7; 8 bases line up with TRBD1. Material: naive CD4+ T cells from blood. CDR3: CASSPGQGRIPTQQYF. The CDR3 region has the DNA TGTGCCAGCAGCCCTGGACAGGGAAGAATTCCTACGCAGCAGTACTTC.